The 10 T cell receptor beta chains reported below all come from one sample, sequenced in a study of T cell responses to AZD1222 COVID-19 vaccine. Assay: immunoSEQ multiplex PCR; the TCRdb copy retains only in-frame clones and omits some. The top ten hold about 4.7% of the sample, which has 100,000 to 150,000 clones, about 87% seen once. Sequences were derived from peripheral blood, sampled on day 0 of AZD1222 vaccination. Receptor source: an adult in good health.

The chain joins TRBV4-3 to TRBJ1-4; TRBD1 matches 7 bases. Trimming cost V 4 bases and J 10 bases; bases outside gene matches: 6. Germline V CDR1 and CDR2: LGHNA, YSLEER. CDR3 length: 13 amino acids. The CDR3, as DNA: TGCGCCAGCAGCCGTACAGGGGCGGGAAAACTGTTTTTT. Its protein is CASSRTGAGKLFF.

The V call is TRBV18, the J call TRBJ2-4; D perhaps matches TRBD1 (6 bases). CDR1 is KGHSH, CDR2 LQKENI, per germline. Trimming stripped 3 bases from V and 7 bases from J, with 13 bases between. CDR3 length: 14 residues. CDR3 sequence reads: CASSPGAQSNIQYF. In DNA form, the CDR3 reads TGTGCCAGCTCACCGGGGGCCCAGAGCAACATTCAGTACTTC.

The chain employs TRBV9 and TRBJ1-3; D is undetermined. In germline, CDR1 is SGDLS, CDR2 YYNGEE. Deletions cut 0 bases from V and 4 bases from J, with 17 bases between. The CDR3 length is 17 residues. CDR3 bases: TGTGCCAGCAGCGTAGGGGGAGGAGGGAGGGTCGGAAACACCATATATTTT. Translated, it gives CASSVGGGGRVGNTIYF.

This clone was recorded many times. The chain is built from TRBV6-5 and TRBJ1-1, with D unclear. V lost 7 bases and J 2 bases, leaving 5 bases between the germline ends. Germline V gene sequence: CDR1 MNHEY, CDR2 SVGAGI. The CDR3 totals 11 residues. The CDR3 is CASTSNTEAFF. In DNA, the CDR3 is TGTGCCAGCACCTCTAACACTGAAGCTTTCTTT.

The rearrangement links TRBV7-9 to TRBJ1-1; D remains ambiguous. Germline lookup yields CDR1 SEHNR and CDR2 FQNEAQ (reference sequence). The length of the CDR3 is 14 residues. V gave up 1 base and J gave up 1 base, with 7 bases separating them. CDR3 nucleotides: TGTGCCAGCAGCTTAGAGCAGACGAACACTGAAGCTTTCTTT. Its protein is CASSLEQTNTEAFF.

The chain is built from TRBV12-3 or TRBV12-4 and TRBJ1-4; 7 bases align to TRBD1. V gave up 6 bases and J gave up 8 bases; unmatched junction bases: 6. The CDR3 extends over 13 amino acids. The CDR3 nucleotides are TGTGCCAGCAGCCTAGGGACAGACGAAAAACTGTTTTTT. Its translation is CASSLGTDEKLFF.

The gene calls are TRBV30 and TRBJ1-2; 10 bases match TRBD1. V shed 2 bases and J 5 bases; nucleotides not matched to a gene: 5. Per the germline V gene, CDR1 is GTSNPN and CDR2 is SVGIG (reference sequence). The CDR3 length is 14 residues. The CDR3: CAWSRDRGGYGYTF. The CDR3 DNA follows: TGTGCCTGGAGTCGGGACAGGGGAGGGTATGGCTACACCTTC.

To note about this clone: Other DNA sequences within the sample encode an identical CDR3. The chain joins TRBV28 to TRBJ1-2, with unresolved D. Trimming took off 3 bases at V and 2 bases at J, with 4 bases between the two ends. CDR3 length: 12 amino acids. Germline-derived CDR1 and CDR2 are MDHEN and SYDVKM. CDR3 protein: CASSFRNYGYTF. The CDR3 DNA reads as TGTGCCAGCAGTTTTCGGAACTATGGCTACACCTTC.

The gene calls are TRBV7-8 and TRBJ2-2; maybe TRBD2 (7 bases). The length of the CDR3 is 16 residues. The V end was cut by 4 bases, the J end by 4 bases, with 16 bases between. Germline CDR1 reads SGHVS; CDR2 reads FQNEAQ. The CDR3 loop reads CASSSPGGGPTGELFF. CDR3 nucleotides: TGTGCCAGCAGCTCCCCGGGCGGGGGCCCCACCGGGGAGCTGTTTTTT. Looking up the rest from reference TRBV7-8 and TRBJ2-2 gives the full variable domain: GAGVSQSPRYKVAKRGQDVALRCDPISGHVSLFWYQQALGQGPEFLTYFQNEAQLDKSGLPSDRFFAERPEGSVSTLKIQRTQQEDSAVYLCASSSPGGGPTGELFFGEGSRLTVL.

In its sample, this clone was seen once. The DNA is omitted, as the CDR3 cannot be located on it reliably, and the CDR3 follows TCRdb's listing. V is TRBV27 and J is TRBJ2-4. The CDR3 extends over 15 residues, inclusive of both ends. Germline V gives CDR1 MNHEY, CDR2 SMNVEV (reference sequence). CDR3 in amino acids: CASSTSDGAKNIQYF.